One and the same sample provided the 11 T cell receptor beta chains below, sequenced in a study of blood T cell repertoires in COVID-19. Sequenced by immunoSEQ multiplex PCR; TCRdb stores in-frame clones only, minus some. This table has around 140,000 clones, 85% to 90% appearing once. Sample: peripheral blood. All receptors come from a woman aged 55-70 years with acute or convalescent COVID-19.

The V gene is TRBV11-2, the J gene TRBJ2-5, with D possibly being TRBD2 (5 bases). This CDR3 spans 14 amino acids. Trimming took 1 base from V and 2 from J, leaving 8 bases between them. Germline-derived CDR1 and CDR2 are SGHAT and FQNNGV. In nucleotides, the CDR3 is TGTGCCAGCAGCTTAGCGTGGACTCAAGAGACCCAGTACTTC. Translating gives CASSLAWTQETQYF.

The rearrangement joins TRBV4-3 to TRBJ1-1; TRBD1 aligns across 8 bases. CDR3 length: 16 residues. The V and J ends lost 1 base and 11 bases, in that order; junction bases with no gene match: 15. Germline V gene sequence: CDR1 LGHNA, CDR2 YSLEER. CDR3 region: CASSQVNVQGVIGAFF. The CDR3 DNA sequence: TGCGCCAGCAGCCAAGTCAATGTACAGGGGGTTATCGGGGCTTTCTTT.

This chain connects TRBV6-5 to TRBJ2-7, with D perhaps matching TRBD1 (6 bases). Deletions cut 5 bases from V and 4 bases from J, with 18 bases between. The germline CDR1 and CDR2 sequences are MNHEY and SVGAGI. The CDR3 loop spans 15 amino acids. CDR3 in amino acids: CASSPRDNIMYEQYF. Here the CDR3 DNA reads TGTGCCAGCAGTCCTCGGGACAACATCATGTACGAGCAGTACTTC.

The V call is TRBV7-8, the J call TRBJ2-2; tentatively, D is TRBD1 (5 bases). The CDR3 consists of 15 residues. Germline V gives CDR1 SGHVS, CDR2 FQNEAQ. V was clipped by 1 base and J by 6 bases, with 12 bases between them. CDR3 protein: CASSLEGRVAGELFF. As DNA, the CDR3 is TGTGCCAGCAGCTTAGAAGGCAGGGTCGCCGGGGAGCTGTTTTTT.

The V call is TRBV28, the J call TRBJ1-1; D is unclear. Trimming cost V 4 bases and J 7 bases, with 7 bases left between them. Germline values: CDR1 MDHEN, CDR2 SYDVKM. The CDR3 is 11 residues long. The CDR3 protein is CASSYHGEAFF. Here the CDR3 DNA reads TGTGCCAGCAGTTACCACGGTGAAGCTTTCTTT.

The chain combines TRBV21-1 with TRBJ1-6; the table's D call TRBD1 went unverified against the DNA. TRBV21-1 is a known pseudogene. The CDR3 spans 19 residues. CDR3 amino acids: CASSKARGQGGLDGSPLHF. The CDR3 nucleotides read TGTGCCAGCAGCAAAGCTAGGGGACAGGGAGGGCTAGATGGTTCACCCCTCCACTTT.

The V and J genes are TRBV11-2 and TRBJ2-3, with D perhaps matching TRBD1 (6 bases). The ends were cut back, 5 bases at V and 10 bases at J, with 19 bases in the middle. The CDR3 has 14 amino acids. The germline CDR1 and CDR2 sequences are SGHAT and FQNNGV. The CDR3 protein is CASSPMRTVRAQYF. The CDR3, as DNA: TGTGCCAGCAGCCCAATGCGGACAGTCCGGGCGCAGTATTTT.

V gene TRBV12-3 or TRBV12-4 combines with J gene TRBJ1-1; D gene unclear. The CDR3 spans 13 residues. The V and J ends lost 4 bases and 4 bases respectively, with 10 bases between them. The CDR3 is CASSSLASTEAFF. As DNA, the CDR3 is TGTGCCAGCAGTTCGTTGGCCAGCACTGAAGCTTTCTTT.

The J gene is TRBJ1-4, the V gene TRBV24-1; D is perhaps TRBD1 (5 bases). Germline assignment: CDR1 KGHDR and CDR2 SFDVKD. This CDR3 has 15 residues. V shed 4 bases and J shed 7 bases, with 15 bases lying between them. Here the CDR3 reads CATSDPRASGEKLFF. For the CDR3, the DNA is TGTGCCACCAGTGACCCCAGGGCGTCGGGTGAAAAACTGTTTTTT.

The V call is TRBV7-3, the J call TRBJ2-1; 12 nucleotides align to TRBD2. The CDR3 loop spans 18 amino acids. V lost 5 bases and J lost 2; bases outside the gene matches: 10. Germline CDR1 and CDR2: SGHTA and FQGTGA. CDR3 bases: TGTGCCAGCAGCCAGACGAAGCTAGCGGGGGGGACCTACAATGAGCAGTTCTTC. The encoded protein is CASSQTKLAGGTYNEQFF.

This clone has a single count. J is TRBJ2-2 and V is TRBV19; the match to TRBD2 covers 10 bases. This CDR3 region has 16 residues. The ends lost 3 bases at V and 3 bases at J; junction bases unmatched: 4. Germline V gene lookup returns CDR1 LNHDA and CDR2 SQIVND (reference sequence). CDR3 protein: CASSIRAGGYTGELFF. As DNA, the CDR3 is TGTGCCAGTAGTATTCGAGCGGGGGGGTACACCGGGGAGCTGTTTTTT.